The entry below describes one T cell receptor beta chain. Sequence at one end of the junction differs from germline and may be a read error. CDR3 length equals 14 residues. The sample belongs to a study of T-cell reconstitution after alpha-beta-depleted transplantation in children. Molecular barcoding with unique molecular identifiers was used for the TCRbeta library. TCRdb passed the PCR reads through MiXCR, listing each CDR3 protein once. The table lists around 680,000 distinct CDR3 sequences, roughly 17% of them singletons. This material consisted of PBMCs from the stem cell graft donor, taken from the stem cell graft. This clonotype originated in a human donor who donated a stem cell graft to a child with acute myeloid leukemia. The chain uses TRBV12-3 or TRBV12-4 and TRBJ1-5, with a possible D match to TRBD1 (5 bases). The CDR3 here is CASSLGRGHQPLHF. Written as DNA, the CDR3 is TGTGCCAGCAGTTTGGGGAGGGGCCATCAGCCCCTGCATTTT.